Listed below are T cell receptor beta chains from one sample, sequenced in a study of CD8 T cells in Susac syndrome. TCRdb analysed the immunoSEQ multiplex PCR reads with MiXCR anew, one entry per CDR3 protein. The repertoire includes fewer than 150,000 distinct CDR3 sequences, roughly 96% of them detected once, and roughly 0.11% sits in the top ten. The sample consisted of CD4+ T cells from PBMCs. Source of these receptors: a human donor in good health. CDR3s include the opening cysteine and the closing phenylalanine or tryptophan. Each record gives: J gene, clone size, V gene, D gene, CDR3 DNA, CDR3 protein. A D gene is named only where the DNA matches it firmly. Clone size appears in some rows only: once, few, many, or a class for an expanded clone.

>TRBJ1-3|NA|TRBV7-9|NA
TGTGCCAGCAGCCTGGGCTGGGCTGGAAACACCATATATTTT
CASSLGWAGNTIYF
>TRBJ2-7|NA|TRBV29-1|TRBD1
TGCAGCGTCCGGACAGGGCATAGCGAGCAGTACTTC
CSVRTGHSEQYF
>TRBJ2-3|NA|TRBV7-7|TRBD2
TGTGCCAGCAGCCAAATCAGCGGGAGTGGGGCAGATACGCAGTATTTT
CASSQISGSGADTQYF
>TRBJ1-1|NA|TRBV2|NA
TGTGCCAGCTATCGGGGCTACACTGAAGCTTTCTTT
CASYRGYTEAFF
>TRBJ1-1|NA|TRBV6-1|NA
TGTGCCAGCAGTGAGGGAGATTTTAACACTGAAGCTTTCTTT
CASSEGDFNTEAFF
>TRBJ2-6|once|TRBV7-8|NA
TGTGCCAGCAGCTTAGCGGGGGAGCCTGGGGCCAACGTCCTGACTTTC
CASSLAGEPGANVLTF
>TRBJ2-5|NA|TRBV24-1|NA
TGTGCCACCAGTGATTTTGGAGAGACCCAGTACTTC
CATSDFGETQYF
>TRBJ2-7|NA|TRBV3-1|TRBD1
TGTGCCAGCAGCCAAAGGGGGCTCGAGCAGTACTTC
CASSQRGLEQYF
>TRBJ2-5|NA|TRBV10-3|TRBD1
TGTGCCATCAGAGAACAGGGGCTACCTCAAGAGACCCAGTACTTC
CAIREQGLPQETQYF
>TRBJ2-7|NA|TRBV29-1|NA
TGCAGCGTTGGGCCCGGGTTGGCCTACGAGCAGTACTTC
CSVGPGLAYEQYF
>TRBJ2-3|NA|TRBV7-2|NA
TGTGCCAGCAGCTTGGACCCTTTCACAGATACGCAGTATTTT
CASSLDPFTDTQYF
>TRBJ2-1|NA|TRBV11-1|TRBD2
TGTGCCAGCAGCTTTAGACTAGCGGAGTACAATGAGCAGTTCTTC
CASSFRLAEYNEQFF
>TRBJ2-1|NA|TRBV5-4|NA
TGTGCCAGCAGCTTTCAGGGGCGGTATGAGCAGTTCTTC
CASSFQGRYEQFF
>TRBJ2-4|NA|TRBV12-3/TRBV12-4|TRBD1
TGTGCCAGCAAGTGGGGGACAGAAGCCAAAAACATTCAGTACTTC
CASKWGTEAKNIQYF
>TRBJ2-7|NA|TRBV25-1|NA
TGTGCCAGCAGTGAATTCTTAGGCGACGAGCAGTACTTC
CASSEFLGDEQYF
>TRBJ1-2|NA|TRBV12-3/TRBV12-4|TRBD1
TGTGCCAGCAGTGCCATCCGGGACAGGGGATCCAACTATGGCTACACCTTC
CASSAIRDRGSNYGYTF
>TRBJ2-7|NA|TRBV7-6|NA
TGTGCCAGCAGCTTAGTCTTGGGGTCAGAGCAGTACTTC
CASSLVLGSEQYF
>TRBJ2-6|NA|TRBV20-1|NA
TGCAGTGCAAAGGGGGTCGCTGGGGCCAACGTCCTGACTTTC
CSAKGVAGANVLTF
>TRBJ2-3|NA|TRBV5-1|TRBD1
TGCGCCAGCAGCTCTGAGACAGGGTACACAGATACGCAGTATTTT
CASSSETGYTDTQYF
>TRBJ2-7|NA|TRBV20-1|TRBD1
TGCAGTGCTAGCGAGGACAGGGTAGTCCCCTACGAGCAGTACTTC
CSASEDRVVPYEQYF
>TRBJ1-5|NA|TRBV27|NA
TGTGCCAGCAGTTTTGAGGGGACCAATCAGCCCCAGCATTTT
CASSFEGTNQPQHF
>TRBJ1-1|NA|TRBV11-2|NA
TGTGCCAGCAGCTTAGGAGGCTTTAACACTGAAGCTTTCTTT
CASSLGGFNTEAFF
>TRBJ2-1|NA|TRBV9|NA
TGTGCCAGCAGCGGAGACAATGAGCAGTTCTTC
CASSGDNEQFF
>TRBJ2-1|NA|TRBV28|NA
TGTGCCAGCAGTTTAGGGTCTGTTAGGAATGAGCAGTTCTTC
CASSLGSVRNEQFF
>TRBJ2-7|NA|TRBV28|NA
TGTGCCAGCAGTTTACAGGGCAAGCAGTACTTC
CASSLQGKQYF
>TRBJ2-7|NA|TRBV27|TRBD2
TGTGCCAGCACCCAGGGGACTAGCGGCTCCTACGAGCAGTACTTC
CASTQGTSGSYEQYF
>TRBJ2-5|NA|TRBV5-1|NA
TGCGCCAGCAGCTTGAAATCCCTTTGGGAGACCCAGTACTTC
CASSLKSLWETQYF
>TRBJ2-1|NA|TRBV29-1|NA
TGCAGCGTTGTCGGGAGCGGAGTTCGCTACAATGAGCAGTTCTTC
CSVVGSGVRYNEQFF
>TRBJ2-7|NA|TRBV5-6|TRBD1
TGTGCCAGCGGCTCGACAGGGGGCGAAGTTTACGAGCAGTACTTC
CASGSTGGEVYEQYF
>TRBJ1-1|NA|TRBV4-1|TRBD1
TGCGCCAGCAGCCAAGGATTACAGGGGTTCAACACTGAAGCTTTCTTT
CASSQGLQGFNTEAFF
>TRBJ2-5|NA|TRBV6-5|NA
TGTGCCAGCACAGACAGTTTCGGACAAGAGACCCAGTACTTC
CASTDSFGQETQYF
>TRBJ2-1|NA|TRBV7-6|TRBD2
TGTGCCAGCAGCCCAGCGATGGGACTAGCGGGAAGGAATGAGCAGTTCTTC
CASSPAMGLAGRNEQFF
>TRBJ2-4|NA|TRBV30|TRBD2
TGTGCCTGGAGTGTACTAGCGGGAAACATTCAGTACTTC
CAWSVLAGNIQYF
>TRBJ2-7|NA|TRBV10-2|TRBD1
TGCGCCAGCAGCCTCGGACAGGGACAGTACTTC
CASSLGQGQYF
>TRBJ2-1|NA|TRBV3-1|TRBD2
TGTGCCAGCAGCCAGGGACTAAGCGGGAATGAGCAGTTCTTC
CASSQGLSGNEQFF
>TRBJ2-7|once|TRBV21-1|NA
TGTGCCAGCAGCAAATTGAGGCCGCCCTACGAGCAGTACTTC
CASSKLRPPYEQYF
>TRBJ2-1|NA|TRBV5-1|NA
TGCGCCAGCAGCCCAGGGACCATGTACAATGAGCAGTTCTTC
CASSPGTMYNEQFF
>TRBJ2-7|NA|TRBV30|NA
TGTGCCTGGAGTGTAATGGCGGGAGAGCAGTACTTC
CAWSVMAGEQYF
>TRBJ2-5|once|TRBV7-9|NA
TGTGCCAGCAGCTTAGTCCAAGAACCTGGGGGGACCCAGTACTTC
CASSLVQEPGGTQYF
>TRBJ2-4|NA|TRBV12-3/TRBV12-4|NA
TGTGCCAGCAGTTTACTCTACGGACGGCGGGCCAAAAACATTCAGTACTTC
CASSLLYGRRAKNIQYF
>TRBJ2-1|NA|TRBV7-8|TRBD1
TGTGCCAGCAGCGGTAGTGTGCGCCGACAGGGCGGTGAGCAGTTCTTC
CASSGSVRRQGGEQFF
>TRBJ1-1|once|TRBV5-1|NA
TGCGCCAGCAGCCAGACTGTGAACACTGAAGCTTTCTTT
CASSQTVNTEAFF
>TRBJ2-5|NA|TRBV3-1|TRBD1
TGTGCCAGCAGCCTTCAGACAGGGCTTATCCAAGAGACCCAGTACTTC
CASSLQTGLIQETQYF
>TRBJ2-7|NA|TRBV14|TRBD2
TGTGCCAGCAGCCAAACTAGCGAGAGCTCCTACGAGCAGTACTTC
CASSQTSESSYEQYF
>TRBJ2-2|NA|TRBV6-5|NA
TGTGCCAGCAGTTCCGGGGGCCCGCGGAACACCGGGGAGCTGTTTTTT
CASSSGGPRNTGELFF
>TRBJ2-1|NA|TRBV20-1|NA
TGCAGTGCTAGAGAATGGCAGGGCGTGGGGAACGAGCAGTTCTTC
CSAREWQGVGNEQFF
>TRBJ1-3|NA|TRBV7-9|NA
TGTGCCAGCAGCTTAAAACCAGGCCTGGGAACTGGAAACACCATATATTTT
CASSLKPGLGTGNTIYF
>TRBJ2-2|NA|TRBV19|TRBD1
TGTGCCAGTAGGCAGGGACAGGGTAACGGGGAGCTGTTTTTT
CASRQGQGNGELFF
>TRBJ2-1|NA|TRBV18|NA
TGTGCCAGCTCACCCTTGGGGGATGAGCAGTTCTTC
CASSPLGDEQFF
>TRBJ2-7|NA|TRBV20-1|NA
TGCAGTGCTTGCGACCCGGCGGTCGGCTACGAGCAGTACTTC
CSACDPAVGYEQYF
>TRBJ2-3|NA|TRBV2|NA
TGTGCCAGAGGGGTCAACCAAGATACGCAGTATTTT
CARGVNQDTQYF